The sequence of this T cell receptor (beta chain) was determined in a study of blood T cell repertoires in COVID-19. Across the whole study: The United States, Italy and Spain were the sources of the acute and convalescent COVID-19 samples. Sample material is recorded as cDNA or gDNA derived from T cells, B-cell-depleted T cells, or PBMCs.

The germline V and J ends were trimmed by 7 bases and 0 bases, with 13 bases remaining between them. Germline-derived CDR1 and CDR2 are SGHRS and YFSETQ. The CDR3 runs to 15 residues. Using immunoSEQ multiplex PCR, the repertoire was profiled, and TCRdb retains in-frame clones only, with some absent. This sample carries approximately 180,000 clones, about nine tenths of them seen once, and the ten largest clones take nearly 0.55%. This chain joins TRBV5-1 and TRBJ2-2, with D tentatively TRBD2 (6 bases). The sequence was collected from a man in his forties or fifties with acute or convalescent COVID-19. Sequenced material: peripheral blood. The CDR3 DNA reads TGCGCCAGCCGCCCTGGGGGGACGAACACCGGGGAGCTGTTTTTT. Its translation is CASRPGGTNTGELFF.